This TCR beta chain was identified during a study of CD8+CD57+ T cells in acquired aplastic anemia. The wider study: On average, sorted CD4+ and CD8+ cells gave roughly 3 ug of DNA. CD4+ cell libraries from healthy donors averaged about 10.8 million reads.

This CDR3 has 16 residues. Germline-derived CDR1 and CDR2 are KGHDR and SFDVKD. Study-wide results and limits: Patients and controls were not found to differ significantly in CD8+ Simpson's diversity.

As concerns this clonotype: Its specificity is not known. An end of the junction does not agree with germline; a read error may underlie this.

Profiles of TCR beta VDJ and CDR3 were generated from a genomic DNA template. TCRdb used MiXCR to reprocess the reads, holding one entry per CDR3 protein. This table holds about 180,000 distinct CDR3 sequences, around half found once. The TCR was taken from a human donor in good health. The chain employs TRBV24-1 and TRBJ1-5, with 9 bases that match TRBD1. Sequences were obtained from sorted CD4+, CD8+, or CD8+CD57+ T cells (not recorded which) from PBMCs. The CDR3 loop is CATSDSGTGIGQPQHF. As DNA, the CDR3 is TGTGCCACCAGTGATTCCGGGACAGGGATAGGTCAGCCCCAGCACTTT.